This entry describes one TCR beta chain. The data were produced by immunoSEQ multiplex PCR, yet TCRdb's version contains in-frame clones alone and is incomplete. The data hold under 200,000 clones, with more than 90% observed a single time. This CDR3 comprises 15 residues. CDR1 is MDHEN and CDR2 is SYDVKM in the germline V gene. V lost 11 bases, J lost 10 bases, and 19 bases stayed unmatched. The data belong to a study of blood T cell repertoires in COVID-19. Overall study context: Sites across the United States, Italy and Spain contributed samples from acute and convalescent COVID-19.

Sample: peripheral blood. The rearrangement joins TRBV28 to TRBJ2-1, with 8 bases matching TRBD2. The clonotype comes from a man over 45 with acute or convalescent COVID-19. The CDR3 sequence is CAGGTEGSGIREQFF. CDR3 sequence (DNA): TGTGCCGGCGGTACGGAAGGTAGCGGGATAAGGGAGCAGTTCTTC.